This TCR beta chain was identified during a study of T cells in Graves' hyperthyroidism and ophthalmopathy. CDR3 length: 15 amino acids. Trimming removed 6 bases from V and 3 bases from J, with 18 bases in between. CDR1 SNHLY and CDR2 FYNNEI come from the germline V gene. This clonotype was detected ten times or more. Antigen unknown. General study results and limits: Most expanded thyroid clonotypes above 0.001 recurred in blood.

Researchers took RNA transcripts and amplified the TCR beta CDR3 regions from them. The TCR CDR3 was amplified in a first-round RT-PCR using the HTBI primer set. TCRdb passed the multiplex PCR reads through MiXCR, listing each CDR3 protein once. The table lists more than 350,000 distinct CDR3 sequences, 12% to 15% of them singletons, with roughly a fifth in the top ten. V usage is TRBV2 and J usage is TRBJ2-7, with D tentatively TRBD2 (6 bases). The sequence was collected from a woman aged 60-75 years with Graves' ophthalmopathy. The source material was blood. In nucleotides, the CDR3 is TGTGCCAGCAGCCCTGGGACTGTGGAGGTCTACGAGCAGTACTTC. The encoded protein is CASSPGTVEVYEQYF.